The rows below give T cell receptor beta chains drawn from one sample of a study of T cells after yellow fever vaccination. TCRdb reanalysed the 5' RACE reads using MiXCR and keeps one entry per CDR3 protein. Of more than 95,000 distinct CDR3 sequences listed, about 8.2% were seen once; the top ten hold almost 40%. Specimen: CD8+ T cells sorted from PBMCs, collected on the day of the yellow fever booster vaccination. Receptors were obtained from a young man who received the YFV17D yellow fever vaccine. CDR3s include the opening cysteine and the closing phenylalanine or tryptophan. The D gene is left open where the match is weak. Rows give clone size only sometimes, using once, few, many, or a class for an expanded clone.

CDR3 length: 13; clone size: few; V gene: TRBV6-5; J gene: TRBJ2-1; D gene: NA; CDR3 DNA: TGTGCCAGCAGTTACTCGATAGCTAATGAGCAGTTCTTC; CDR3 protein: CASSYSIANEQFF
CDR3 length: 13; clone size: NA; V gene: TRBV4-1; J gene: TRBJ2-2; D gene: NA; CDR3 DNA: TGCGCCAGCAGCCAATTTGGCACCGGGGAGCTGTTTTTT; CDR3 protein: CASSQFGTGELFF
CDR3 length: 17; clone size: NA; V gene: TRBV7-9; J gene: TRBJ1-2; D gene: TRBD1; CDR3 DNA: TGTGCCAGCAGCTTATCGGACAGGGGACCGATTCACTATGGCTACACCTTC; CDR3 protein: CASSLSDRGPIHYGYTF
CDR3 length: 15; clone size: few; V gene: TRBV6-6; J gene: TRBJ2-1; D gene: NA; CDR3 DNA: TGTGCCAGCAGTTACAGGCAGATTGCATTAAATGAGCAGTTCTTC; CDR3 protein: CASSYRQIALNEQFF
CDR3 length: 12; clone size: many; V gene: TRBV15; J gene: TRBJ1-5; D gene: NA; CDR3 DNA: TGTGCCACCAGCAGAGGATCCGGGCCCCAGCATTTT; CDR3 protein: CATSRGSGPQHF
CDR3 length: 15; clone size: NA; V gene: TRBV7-9; J gene: TRBJ1-6; D gene: TRBD1; CDR3 DNA: TGTGCCAGCATTCTGGGACAGGGTCGCGGTTCACCCCTCCACTTT; CDR3 protein: CASILGQGRGSPLHF
CDR3 length: 12; clone size: NA; V gene: TRBV29-1; J gene: TRBJ2-7; D gene: NA; CDR3 DNA: TGCAGCGTTGTGAGTGGATTGTGGGAGCAGTACTTC; CDR3 protein: CSVVSGLWEQYF
CDR3 length: 15; clone size: NA; V gene: TRBV9; J gene: TRBJ1-1; D gene: TRBD1; CDR3 DNA: TGTGCCAGCAGCGCTAAGCAGGGGGGAATCACTGAAGCTTTCTTT; CDR3 protein: CASSAKQGGITEAFF
CDR3 length: 16; clone size: many; V gene: TRBV12-3/TRBV12-4; J gene: TRBJ2-1; D gene: TRBD1; CDR3 DNA: TGTGCCAGCAGTCACTCGGGACAGGGGGCCTACAATGAGCAGTTCTTC; CDR3 protein: CASSHSGQGAYNEQFF
CDR3 length: 14; clone size: few; V gene: TRBV4-3; J gene: TRBJ1-1; D gene: TRBD1; CDR3 DNA: TGCGCCAGCAGCCAAGAACAGGGGACCACTGAAGCTTTCTTT; CDR3 protein: CASSQEQGTTEAFF
CDR3 length: 15; clone size: NA; V gene: TRBV20-1; J gene: TRBJ2-2; D gene: TRBD1; CDR3 DNA: TGCAGTGCTAGAGAGCCGGGACAGGAAACCGGGGAGCTGTTTTTT; CDR3 protein: CSAREPGQETGELFF